The text below deals with one T cell receptor (beta chain). This sample is part of a study of shared clonotypes between healthy human individuals. Data came from immunoSEQ multiplex PCR; TCRdb stores just in-frame clones and leaves some out. In the table there are about 680,000 clones, just over 90% of which are singletons. Naive CD8 populations comprised CD45RO-negative cells positively selected for CCR7, excluding terminally differentiated effector memory CD45RA+ cells. Germline V gene sequence: CDR1 MNHEY, CDR2 SMNVEV (reference sequence). The V and J ends lost 3 bases and 6 bases, in that order; junction bases with no gene match: 6. The CDR3 is made up of 14 amino acids.

The source is a man aged 25-40 years in good health. The sample consisted of naive CD8+ T cells sorted from blood. The rearrangement joins TRBV27 to TRBJ2-7; TRBD2 matches 9 bases. CDR3 DNA: TGTGCCAGCAGTTTCTTAGCGGGAGCGGGCGAGCAGTACTTC. Amino acid sequence: CASSFLAGAGEQYF.